This T cell receptor (beta chain) stems from a study of T-cell reconstitution after alpha-beta-depleted transplantation in children (dated by TCRdb to the mid-2010s). Looking at the study overall: The study quantitatively tracked T-cell immune reconstitution after TCRalphabeta/CD19-depleted allogeneic hematopoietic cell transplantation in children using TCR repertoire profiling.

About this clonotype itself: What antigen it recognizes has not been identified. Compared with germline, one end of the junction differs, possibly owing to a read error.

Library preparation used PCR. Sequencing took place on an Illumina HiSeq 2500. TCR library preparation used molecular barcoding, with unique molecular identifiers applied to normalize quantification of the TCRbeta repertoire. The public reads were reanalyzed by TCRdb: fastp trimming at Q25, MiXCR alignment, in-frame beta chains only. Rows merge per CDR3 protein into single entries with the most common DNA and genes. The sample has more than 450,000 distinct CDR3 sequences on record, around 16% of them singletons. The ten most abundant clones make up 3.3% of the sample. The CDR3 contains 11 residues, cysteine and phenylalanine counted. The sequence is cut down to CDR3 DNA, 33 bases in frame from base 1. Taken from the germline V gene, the CDR1 and CDR2 loops are KGHDR and SFDVKD.

The sequence came from a human donor who donated a stem cell graft to a child with acute lymphoblastic leukemia. The V and J segments used are TRBV24-1 and TRBJ1-2; TRBD1 could be the D gene, as 5 bases match. The sample in question was PBMCs from the stem cell graft donor, obtained from the stem cell graft. The CDR3 region has the sequence CATSQGGGYTF. The sequence in DNA is TGTGCCACCAGTCAGGGCGGAGGCTACACCTTT.